Sequencing of this TCR beta chain was carried out in a study of CXCR3-negative and CXCR3-positive naive CD8 T cells. The study's findings and limits: Upon cryopreservation, CXCR3 expression partially decreased, and most assays used fresh PBMCs.

In germline, CDR1 is DFQATT, CDR2 SNEGSKA (reference sequence). The length of the CDR3 is 15 residues. In preparing the TRB cDNA libraries, 5' RACE with UMI labels was used. TCRdb reprocessed the 5' RACE reads, keeping one entry per CDR3 protein, no DNA. The sample's table shows around 7,000 distinct CDR3 sequences. This clonotype is medium-sized by frequency. Its antigen is unidentified. The sequence came from a human donor in good health. Some clones in this sample may be carry-over from other donors' samples. The specimen was naive CXCR3- CD8+ T cells from blood. The subset: CD45RO-CCR7+CD27+CD95- naive CD8+ T cells lacking CXCR3 (TNR3-). The chain joins TRBV20-1 to TRBJ2-1; with no DNA, the TCRdb D assignment of TRBD2 cannot be verified. The CDR3 protein is CSARDGSGLKNEQFF.